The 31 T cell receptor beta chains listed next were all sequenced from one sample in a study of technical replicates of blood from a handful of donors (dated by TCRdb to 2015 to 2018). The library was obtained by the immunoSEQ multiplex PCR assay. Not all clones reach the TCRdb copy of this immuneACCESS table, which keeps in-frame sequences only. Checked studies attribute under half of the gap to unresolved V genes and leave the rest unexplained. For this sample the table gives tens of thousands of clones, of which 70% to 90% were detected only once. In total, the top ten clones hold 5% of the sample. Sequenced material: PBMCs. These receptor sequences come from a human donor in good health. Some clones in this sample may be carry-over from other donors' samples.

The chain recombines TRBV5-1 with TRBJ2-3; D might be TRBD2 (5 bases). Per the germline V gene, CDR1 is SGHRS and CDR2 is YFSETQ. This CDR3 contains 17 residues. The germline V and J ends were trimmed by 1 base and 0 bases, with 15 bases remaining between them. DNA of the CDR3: TGCGCCAGCAGCTTGAGCTTGGACTCTGCTAGCACAGATACGCAGTATTTT. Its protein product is CASSLSLDSASTDTQYF.

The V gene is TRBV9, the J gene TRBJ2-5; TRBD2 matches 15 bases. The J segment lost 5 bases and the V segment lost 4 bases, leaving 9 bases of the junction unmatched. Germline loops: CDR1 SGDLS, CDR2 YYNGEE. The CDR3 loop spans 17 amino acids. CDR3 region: CASSPGLAGGRDETQYF. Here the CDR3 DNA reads TGTGCCAGCAGCCCCGGACTAGCGGGGGGGCGGGACGAGACCCAGTACTTC. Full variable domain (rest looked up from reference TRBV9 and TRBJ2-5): DSGVTQTPKHLITATGQRVTLRCSPRSGDLSVYWYQQSLDQGLQFLIQYYNGEERAKGNILERFSAQQFPDLHSELNLSSLELGDSALYFCASSPGLAGGRDETQYFGPGTRLLVL.

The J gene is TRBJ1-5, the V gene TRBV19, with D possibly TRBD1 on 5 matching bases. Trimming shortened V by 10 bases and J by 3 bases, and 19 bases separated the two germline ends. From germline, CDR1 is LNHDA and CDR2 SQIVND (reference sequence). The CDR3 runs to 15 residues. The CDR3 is CATSLLRVSNQPQHF. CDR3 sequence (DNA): TGTGCCACTTCCTTACTCAGGGTGTCCAATCAGCCCCAGCATTTT. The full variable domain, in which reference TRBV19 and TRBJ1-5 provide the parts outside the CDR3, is DGGITQSPKYLFRKEGQNVTLSCEQNLNHDAMYWYRQDPGQGLRLIYYSQIVNDFQKGDIAEGYSVSREKKESFPLTVTSAQKNPTAFYLCATSLLRVSNQPQHFGDGTRLSIL.

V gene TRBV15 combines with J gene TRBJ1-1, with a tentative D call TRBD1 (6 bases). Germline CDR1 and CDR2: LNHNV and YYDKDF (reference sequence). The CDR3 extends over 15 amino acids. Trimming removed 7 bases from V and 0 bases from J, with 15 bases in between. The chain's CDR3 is CATTRWGTMNTEAFF. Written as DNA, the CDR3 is TGTGCCACCACCCGATGGGGGACAATGAACACTGAAGCTTTCTTT.

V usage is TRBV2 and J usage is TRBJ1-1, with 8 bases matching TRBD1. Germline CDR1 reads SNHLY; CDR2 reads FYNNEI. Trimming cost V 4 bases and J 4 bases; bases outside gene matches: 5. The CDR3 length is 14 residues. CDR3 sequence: CASSGQGIVTEAFF. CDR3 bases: TGTGCCAGCAGTGGACAGGGGATTGTCACTGAAGCTTTCTTT.

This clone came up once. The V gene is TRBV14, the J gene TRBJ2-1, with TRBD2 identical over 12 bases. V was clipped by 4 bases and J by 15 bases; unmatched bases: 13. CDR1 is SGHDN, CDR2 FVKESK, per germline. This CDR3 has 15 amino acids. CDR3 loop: CASSPRLAGAQGMFF. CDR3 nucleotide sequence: TGTGCCAGCAGCCCGCGACTAGCGGGAGCTCAAGGAATGTTCTTC.

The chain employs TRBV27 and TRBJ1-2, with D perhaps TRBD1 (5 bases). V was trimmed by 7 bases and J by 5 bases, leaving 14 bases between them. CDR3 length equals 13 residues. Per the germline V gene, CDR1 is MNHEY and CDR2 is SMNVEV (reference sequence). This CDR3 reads CASTQRRGYGYTF. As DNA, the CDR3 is TGTGCCAGCACCCAACGCCGGGGGTATGGCTACACCTTC.

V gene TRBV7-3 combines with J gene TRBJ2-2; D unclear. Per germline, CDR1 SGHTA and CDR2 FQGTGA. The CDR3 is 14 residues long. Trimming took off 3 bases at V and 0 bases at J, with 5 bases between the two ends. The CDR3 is CASSFFTNTGELFF. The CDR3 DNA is TGTGCCAGCAGCTTCTTTACGAACACCGGGGAGCTGTTTTTT.

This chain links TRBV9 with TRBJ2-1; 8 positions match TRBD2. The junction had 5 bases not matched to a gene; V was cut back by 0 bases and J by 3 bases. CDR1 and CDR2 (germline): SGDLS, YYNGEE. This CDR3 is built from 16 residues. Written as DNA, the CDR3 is TGTGCCAGCAGCGTAGATGTCGGGGGGGGCTACAATGAGCAGTTCTTC. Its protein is CASSVDVGGGYNEQFF.

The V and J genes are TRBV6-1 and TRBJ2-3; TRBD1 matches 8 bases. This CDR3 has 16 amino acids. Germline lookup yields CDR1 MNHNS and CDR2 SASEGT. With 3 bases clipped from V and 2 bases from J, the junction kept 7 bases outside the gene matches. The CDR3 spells CASSDGQGLSTDTQYF. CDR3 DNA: TGTGCCAGCAGTGACGGACAGGGTCTCTCCACAGATACGCAGTATTTT.

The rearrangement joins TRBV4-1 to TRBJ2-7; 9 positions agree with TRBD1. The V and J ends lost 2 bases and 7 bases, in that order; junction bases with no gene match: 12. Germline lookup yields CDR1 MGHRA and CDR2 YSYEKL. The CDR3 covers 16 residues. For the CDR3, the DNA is TGCGCCAGCAGCCAACCACGGGGACAGGGATTGAGGGAGCAGTACTTC. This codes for CASSQPRGQGLREQYF.

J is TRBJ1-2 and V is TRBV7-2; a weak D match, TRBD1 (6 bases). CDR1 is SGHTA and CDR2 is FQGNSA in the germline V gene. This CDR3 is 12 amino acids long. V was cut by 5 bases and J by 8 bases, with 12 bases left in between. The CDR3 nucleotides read TGTGCCAGCAGCGGCCAGGGGCAAGGCTACACCTTC. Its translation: CASSGQGQGYTF.

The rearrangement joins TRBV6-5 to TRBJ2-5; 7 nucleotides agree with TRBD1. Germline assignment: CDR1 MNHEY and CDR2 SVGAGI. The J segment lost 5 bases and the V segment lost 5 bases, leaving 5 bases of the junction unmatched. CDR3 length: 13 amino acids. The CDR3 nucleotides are TGTGCCAGCAGTGGGGGACAGATTGAGACCCAGTACTTC. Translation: CASSGGQIETQYF.

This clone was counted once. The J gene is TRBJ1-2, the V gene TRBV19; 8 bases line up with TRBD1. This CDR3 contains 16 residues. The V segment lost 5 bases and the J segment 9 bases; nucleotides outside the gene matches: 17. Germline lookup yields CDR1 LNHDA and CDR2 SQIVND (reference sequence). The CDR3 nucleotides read TGTGCCAGTAGTTTAGGACAGGGCGCGGGCGTCAAAAGCTACACCTTC. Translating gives CASSLGQGAGVKSYTF.

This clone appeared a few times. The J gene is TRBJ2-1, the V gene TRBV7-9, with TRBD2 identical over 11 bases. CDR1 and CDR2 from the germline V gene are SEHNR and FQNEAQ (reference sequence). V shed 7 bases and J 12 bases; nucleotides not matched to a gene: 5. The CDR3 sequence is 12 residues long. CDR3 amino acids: CASTLTSGTQFF. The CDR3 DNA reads TGTGCCAGCACCTTGACTAGCGGGACGCAGTTCTTC.

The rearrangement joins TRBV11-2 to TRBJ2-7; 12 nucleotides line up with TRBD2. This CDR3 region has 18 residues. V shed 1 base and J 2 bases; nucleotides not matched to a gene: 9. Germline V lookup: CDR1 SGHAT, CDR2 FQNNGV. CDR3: CASSLVATSGRGAYEQYF. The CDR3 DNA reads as TGTGCCAGCAGCTTAGTTGCGACTAGCGGGAGAGGCGCCTACGAGCAGTACTTC.

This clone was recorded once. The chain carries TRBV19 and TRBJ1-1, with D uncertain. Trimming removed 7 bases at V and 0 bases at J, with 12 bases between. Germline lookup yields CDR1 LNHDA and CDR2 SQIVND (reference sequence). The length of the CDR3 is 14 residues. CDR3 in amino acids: CASTLGPVNTEAFF. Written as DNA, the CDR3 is TGTGCCAGTACCCTCGGTCCGGTGAACACTGAAGCTTTCTTT.

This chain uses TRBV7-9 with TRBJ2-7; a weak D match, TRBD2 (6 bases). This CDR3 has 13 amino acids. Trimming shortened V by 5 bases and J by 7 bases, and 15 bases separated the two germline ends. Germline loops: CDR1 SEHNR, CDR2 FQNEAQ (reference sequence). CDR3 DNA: TGTGCCAGCAGCCCGGAGGGCGGAGGGGAGCAGTACTTC. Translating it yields CASSPEGGGEQYF.

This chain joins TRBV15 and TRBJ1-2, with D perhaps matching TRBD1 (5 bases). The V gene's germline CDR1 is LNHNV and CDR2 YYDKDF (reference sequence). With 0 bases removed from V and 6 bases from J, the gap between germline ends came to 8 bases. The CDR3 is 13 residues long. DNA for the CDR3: TGTGCCACCAGCAGAGAATCGGGGGATGGCTACACCTTC. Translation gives CATSRESGDGYTF.

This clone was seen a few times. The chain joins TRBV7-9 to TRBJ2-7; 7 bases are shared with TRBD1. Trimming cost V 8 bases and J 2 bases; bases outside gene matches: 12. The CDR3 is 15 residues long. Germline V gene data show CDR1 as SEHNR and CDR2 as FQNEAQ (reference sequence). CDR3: CASHSSDRLTYEQYF. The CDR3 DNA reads TGTGCCAGCCATTCATCGGACAGGTTAACCTACGAGCAGTACTTC.

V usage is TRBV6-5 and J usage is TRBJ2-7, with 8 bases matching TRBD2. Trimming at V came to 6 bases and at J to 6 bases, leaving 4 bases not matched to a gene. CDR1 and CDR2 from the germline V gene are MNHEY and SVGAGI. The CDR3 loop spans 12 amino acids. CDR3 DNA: TGTGCCAGCAGACCCGCGGGGGGCGAGCAGTACTTC. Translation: CASRPAGGEQYF.

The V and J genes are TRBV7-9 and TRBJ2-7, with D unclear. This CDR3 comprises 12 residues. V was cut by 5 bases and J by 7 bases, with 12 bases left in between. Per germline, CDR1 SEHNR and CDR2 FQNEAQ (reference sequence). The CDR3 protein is CASSRTEAEQYF. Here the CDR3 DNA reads TGTGCCAGCAGCCGCACGGAAGCGGAGCAGTACTTC.

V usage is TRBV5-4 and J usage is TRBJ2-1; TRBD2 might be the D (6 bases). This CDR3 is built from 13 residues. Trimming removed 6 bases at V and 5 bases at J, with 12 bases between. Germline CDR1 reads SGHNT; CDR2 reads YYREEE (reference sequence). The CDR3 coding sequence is TGTGCCAGCAAGCCGGCGGGGAACAATGAGCAGTTCTTC. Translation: CASKPAGNNEQFF. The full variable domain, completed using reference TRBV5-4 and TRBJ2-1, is ETGVTQSPTHLIKTRGQQVTLRCSSQSGHNTVSWYQQALGQGPQFIFQYYREEENGRGNFPPRFSGLQFPNYSSELNVNALELDDSALYLCASKPAGNNEQFFGPGTRLTVL.

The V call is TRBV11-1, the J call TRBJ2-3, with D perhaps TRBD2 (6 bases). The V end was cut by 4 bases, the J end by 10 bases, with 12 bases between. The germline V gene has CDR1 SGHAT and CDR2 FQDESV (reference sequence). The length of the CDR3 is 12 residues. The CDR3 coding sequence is TGTGCCAGCAGCTACCGGGACTCCCCGCAGTATTTT. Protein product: CASSYRDSPQYF.

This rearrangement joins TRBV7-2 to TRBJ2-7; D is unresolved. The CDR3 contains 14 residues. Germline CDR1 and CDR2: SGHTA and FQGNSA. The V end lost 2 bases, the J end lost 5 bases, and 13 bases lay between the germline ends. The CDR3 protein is CASSLNLRGNEQYF. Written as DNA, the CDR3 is TGTGCCAGCAGCTTAAATCTCCGTGGCAACGAGCAGTACTTC. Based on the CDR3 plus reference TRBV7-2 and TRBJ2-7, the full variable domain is GAGVSQSPSNKVTEKGKDVELRCDPISGHTALYWYRQSLGQGLEFLIYFQGNSAPDKSGLPSDRFSAERTGGSVSTLTIQRTQQEDSAVYLCASSLNLRGNEQYFGPGTRLTVT.

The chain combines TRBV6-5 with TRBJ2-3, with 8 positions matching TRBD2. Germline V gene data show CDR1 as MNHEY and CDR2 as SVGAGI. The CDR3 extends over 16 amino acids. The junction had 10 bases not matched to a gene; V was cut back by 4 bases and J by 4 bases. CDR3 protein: CASSSPGRGGSDTQYF. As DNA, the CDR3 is TGTGCCAGCAGTTCCCCAGGCCGGGGGGGATCAGATACGCAGTATTTT.

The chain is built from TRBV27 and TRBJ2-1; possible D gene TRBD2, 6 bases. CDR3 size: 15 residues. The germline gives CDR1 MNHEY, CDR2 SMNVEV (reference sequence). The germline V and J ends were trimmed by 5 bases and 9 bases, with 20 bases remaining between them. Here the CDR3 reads CASSTSTNWGGEQFF. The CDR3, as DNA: TGTGCCAGCAGTACAAGTACCAATTGGGGAGGTGAGCAGTTCTTC.

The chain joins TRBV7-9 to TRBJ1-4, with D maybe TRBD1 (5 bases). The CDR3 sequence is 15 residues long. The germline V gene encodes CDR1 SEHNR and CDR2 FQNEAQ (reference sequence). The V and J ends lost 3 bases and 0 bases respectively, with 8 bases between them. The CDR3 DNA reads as TGTGCCAGCAGCTTCTCACAGGCAACTAATGAAAAACTGTTTTTT. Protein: CASSFSQATNEKLFF.

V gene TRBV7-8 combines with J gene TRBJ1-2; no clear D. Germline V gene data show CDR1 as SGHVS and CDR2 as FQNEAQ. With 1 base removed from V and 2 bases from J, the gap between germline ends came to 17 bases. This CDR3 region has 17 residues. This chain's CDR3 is CASSLVLVQTSNYGYTF. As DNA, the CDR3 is TGTGCCAGCAGCTTAGTCTTAGTACAGACATCCAACTATGGCTACACCTTC.

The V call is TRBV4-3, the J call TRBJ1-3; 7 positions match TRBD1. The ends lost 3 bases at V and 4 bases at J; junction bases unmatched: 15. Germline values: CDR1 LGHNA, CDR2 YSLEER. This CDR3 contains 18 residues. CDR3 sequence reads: CASSQGRTGTPVGNTIYF. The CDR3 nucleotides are TGCGCCAGCAGCCAGGGCCGGACAGGAACCCCTGTGGGAAACACCATATATTTT.

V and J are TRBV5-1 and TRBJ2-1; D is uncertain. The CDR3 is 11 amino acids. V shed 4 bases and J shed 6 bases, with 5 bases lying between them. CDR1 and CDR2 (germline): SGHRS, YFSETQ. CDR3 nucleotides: TGCGCCAGCAGCCTCCCCAATGAGCAGTTCTTC. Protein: CASSLPNEQFF.